This T cell receptor beta chain was retrieved from a study of technical replicates of blood from several donors. Sequencing was performed with immunoSEQ multiplex PCR; in TCRdb, only in-frame clones are kept and a portion is missing. This sample has over 55,000 clones, with over 75% found just once. Trimming took off 1 base at V and 2 bases at J, with 12 bases between the two ends. The CDR3 length is 16 residues. CDR1 and CDR2 from the germline V gene are LGHNA and YNFKEQ. J is TRBJ1-3 and V is TRBV4-2, with D perhaps matching TRBD1 (5 bases). This sequence was found in a human donor in good health. Some clones in this sample may be carry-over from other donors' samples. Sequencing was performed on PBMCs. The CDR3 bases are TGTGCCAGCAGCCAAGGTGGGGGGATGACTGGAAACACCATATATTTT. This codes for CASSQGGGMTGNTIYF.